Listed here are 14 T cell receptor beta chains from one sample, sequenced in a study of OX40 agonist ivuxolimab in advanced cancers. Measured with immunoSEQ multiplex PCR; TCRdb has only the in-frame clones, and not every one. The sample lists nearly 55,000 clones, about 83% seen once, with 1% to 1.5% in the top ten. This specimen was CD4+ or CD8+ T cells sorted from blood, taken in a trial of the OX40 agonist ivuxolimab. These receptors came from an adult with an advanced solid tumor such as melanoma, head and neck, liver or kidney cancer.

J is TRBJ2-1 and V is TRBV28; D is possibly TRBD1 (6 bases). The CDR3 spans 14 residues. The germline gives CDR1 MDHEN, CDR2 SYDVKM. V was trimmed by 3 bases and J by 9 bases, leaving 15 bases between them. CDR3 DNA sequence: TGTGCCAGCAGTTTGAGCGGCTGGGGGCTTGAGCAGTTCTTC. It translates to CASSLSGWGLEQFF.

V gene TRBV12-5 combines with J gene TRBJ1-2, with 8 bases identical to TRBD1. J lost 6 bases, V lost 4 bases, and 7 bases had no gene match. CDR3 length equals 14 residues. Germline V gene sequence: CDR1 LGHNT, CDR2 FRNRAP. DNA of the CDR3: TGTGCTAGTGGTTCTCCGACAGGGGACCATGGCTACACCTTC. Translated: CASGSPTGDHGYTF. The complete variable domain, with remaining parts taken from reference TRBV12-5 and TRBJ1-2, reads DARVTQTPRHKVTEMGQEVTMRCQPILGHNTVFWYRQTMMQGLELLAYFRNRAPLDDSGMPKDRFSAEMPDATLATLKIQPSEPRDSAVYFCASGSPTGDHGYTFGSGTRLTVV.

The gene calls are TRBV30 and TRBJ2-2; D could derive from TRBD1 or TRBD2 (6 bases each). Trimming shortened V by 2 bases and J by 0 bases, and 10 bases separated the two germline ends. CDR1 and CDR2 from the germline V gene are GTSNPN and SVGIG (reference sequence). The CDR3 is 15 amino acids. CDR3 region: CAWSRGVANTGELFF. The CDR3 nucleotides are TGTGCCTGGAGTAGGGGGGTTGCGAACACCGGGGAGCTGTTTTTT.

The chain joins TRBV11-3 to TRBJ2-1; 9 bases line up with TRBD2. The CDR3 consists of 15 residues. Per germline, CDR1 SGHNT and CDR2 YENEEA. V lost 5 bases, J lost 8 bases, and 10 bases stayed unmatched. The CDR3 DNA follows: TGTGCCAGCAGCCCCACGGAGGGCGGGAGGGATGAGCAGTTCTTC. It translates to CASSPTEGGRDEQFF.

The genes are TRBV19 and TRBJ1-6; tentative D call: TRBD1 (6 bases). CDR3 size: 14 residues. V was trimmed by 10 bases and J by 10 bases, leaving 20 bases between them. Germline V lookup: CDR1 LNHDA, CDR2 SQIVND (reference sequence). The CDR3 region has the DNA TGTGCCACCCGGAGGGGAGGGGGAGAGTCACCCCTCCACTTT. Protein: CATRRGGGESPLHF.

V is TRBV28 and J is TRBJ1-6; D not certain. The CDR3 consists of 15 residues. The germline gives CDR1 MDHEN, CDR2 SYDVKM. The V gene lost 7 bases and the J gene lost 8 bases, with 18 bases spanning the gap. CDR3 nucleotides: TGTGCCAGCATTTCCGTACGGGCAGCTTATTCACCCCTCCACTTT. Protein product: CASISVRAAYSPLHF.

Regarding this clone: The junction does not match germline at one end; this may be a read error. The sample contains more than one DNA sequence encoding this CDR3. The chain combines TRBV7-9 with TRBJ2-2, with D maybe TRBD2 (6 bases). The CDR3 contains 17 residues. In germline, CDR1 is SEHNR, CDR2 FQNEAQ (reference sequence). CDR3 sequence reads: CASSLAARLGVHGELFF. CDR3 DNA sequence: TGTGCCAGTAGCTTAGCGGCCCGGTTGGGGGTTCACGGGGAGCTGTTTTTT.

V is TRBV27 and J is TRBJ2-7; 10 nucleotides align to TRBD1. V lost 0 bases, J lost 2 bases, and 7 bases stayed unmatched. The CDR3 has 17 amino acids. Per germline, CDR1 MNHEY and CDR2 SMNVEV (reference sequence). The CDR3 nucleotides read TGTGCCAGCAGTTTATCCCCCGTAGGACAGGGGGCCTACGAGCAGTACTTC. Encoded protein: CASSLSPVGQGAYEQYF.

This clone was observed a single time. The chain couples TRBV6-1 to TRBJ1-1, with D hard to call. The CDR3 loop spans 14 amino acids. The germline V gene encodes CDR1 MNHNS and CDR2 SASEGT. The V and J ends lost 5 bases and 0 bases respectively, with 10 bases between them. CDR3 residues: CASSLNRMNTEAFF. The CDR3 DNA reads as TGTGCCAGCAGTTTAAACCGAATGAACACTGAAGCTTTCTTT.

The chain is built from TRBV7-2 and TRBJ1-1; the D gene is possibly TRBD1 (6 bases). V lost 8 bases, J lost 1 base, and 17 bases lay in between. This CDR3 contains 15 residues. Germline CDR1 reads SGHTA; CDR2 reads FQGNSA. The CDR3 spells CASSERGGGNTEAFF. CDR3 coding DNA: TGTGCCAGCTCAGAAAGGGGGGGTGGGAACACTGAAGCTTTCTTT.

A word on this clone: The sample contains more than one DNA sequence encoding this CDR3. The chain uses TRBV18 and TRBJ2-7, with a weak D call TRBD1 (5 bases). The CDR3 is made up of 15 amino acids. V lost 0 bases and J 7 bases, leaving 16 bases between the germline ends. Germline values: CDR1 KGHSH, CDR2 LQKENI. CDR3 sequence: CASSPPNLGVGEQYF. The DNA for the CDR3 is TGTGCCAGCTCACCACCGAATCTAGGGGTAGGTGAGCAGTACTTC.

The V gene is TRBV2, the J gene TRBJ1-5, with D possibly being TRBD1 (5 bases). The CDR3 runs 14 residues. Deletions cut 7 bases from V and 7 bases from J, with 17 bases between. CDR1 SNHLY and CDR2 FYNNEI come from the germline V gene. CDR3 in amino acids: CASTILPGYQPQHF. The CDR3 DNA follows: TGTGCCAGCACGATACTGCCAGGGTACCAGCCCCAGCATTTT.

The rearrangement links TRBV18 to TRBJ2-3, with D possibly TRBD1 on 5 matching bases. There are 15 residues in the CDR3. V was cut by 5 bases and J by 2 bases, with 14 bases left in between. Looked up from germline, CDR1 is KGHSH and CDR2 is LQKENI. The CDR3 DNA is TGTGCCAGCTCAACACAGACAGAATCCACAGATACGCAGTATTTT. Protein product: CASSTQTESTDTQYF.

The chain links TRBV7-6 to TRBJ2-2, with TRBD2 identical over 9 bases. This CDR3 has 14 residues. Germline CDR1 is SGHVS and CDR2 is FNYEAQ. J gave up 8 bases and V 6 bases, and 7 bases lay outside the gene matches. CDR3 bases: TGTGCCAGCAGTAGCGGGAGTTTAAGTGGGGAGCTGTTTTTT. Its protein is CASSSGSLSGELFF. Filled out from reference TRBV7-6 and TRBJ2-2, the complete variable domain reads GAGVSQSPRYKVTKRGQDVALRCDPISGHVSLYWYRQALGQGPEFLTYFNYEAQQDKSGLPNDRFSAERPEGSISTLTIQRTEQRDSAMYRCASSSGSLSGELFFGEGSRLTVL.